The sequence of this T cell receptor beta chain was determined in a study of blood T cells in healthy people across ages. Points from the study as a whole: Per million T cells, TCR beta diversity dropped about linearly as age rose.

This clonotype was seen only a few times. Its antigen remains unknown. The authors ran a second PCR of roughly 6 to 11 cycles using a sample-barcoded 5' primer and a J-beta primer mix. A template-switch adaptor containing 12 random nucleotides labeled each cDNA molecule. TCRdb re-called the 5' RACE reads with MiXCR, one entry per CDR3 protein. The sample contains a few hundred thousand distinct CDR3 sequences, roughly half of which appear only once. Per the germline V gene, CDR1 is DFQATT and CDR2 is SNEGSKA (reference sequence). This CDR3 spans 15 amino acids. The V and J ends lost 0 bases and 7 bases, in that order; junction bases with no gene match: 1.

The V and J genes are TRBV20-1 and TRBJ2-1, with 15 bases fitting TRBD2. The TCR was taken from a man between 60 and 70 years old in good health. Sequences were obtained from blood. CDR3 loop: CSARDGTSGRNEQFF. CDR3 bases: TGCAGTGCTAGAGACGGGACTAGCGGGAGGAATGAGCAGTTCTTC.